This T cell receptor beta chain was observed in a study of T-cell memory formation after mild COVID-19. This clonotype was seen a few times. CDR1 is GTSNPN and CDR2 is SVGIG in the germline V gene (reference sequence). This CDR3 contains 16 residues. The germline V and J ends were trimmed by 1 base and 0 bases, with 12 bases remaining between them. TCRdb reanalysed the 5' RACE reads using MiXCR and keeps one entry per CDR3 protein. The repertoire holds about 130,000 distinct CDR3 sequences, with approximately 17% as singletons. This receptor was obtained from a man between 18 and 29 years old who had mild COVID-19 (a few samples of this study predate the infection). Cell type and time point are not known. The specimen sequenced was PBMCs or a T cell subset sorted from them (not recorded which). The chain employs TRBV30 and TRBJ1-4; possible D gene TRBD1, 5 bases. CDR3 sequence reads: CAWSGGTAATNEKLFF. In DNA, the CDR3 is TGTGCCTGGAGTGGAGGGACGGCTGCAACTAATGAAAAACTGTTTTTT.